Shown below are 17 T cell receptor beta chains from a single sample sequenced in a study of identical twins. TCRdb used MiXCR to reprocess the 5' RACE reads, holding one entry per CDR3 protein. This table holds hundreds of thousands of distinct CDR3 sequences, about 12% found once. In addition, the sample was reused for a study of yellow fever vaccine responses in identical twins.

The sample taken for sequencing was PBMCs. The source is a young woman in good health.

CDR3 sequence (DNA): TGTGCCAGCAGCTTAGCGGTTAGCGGGCGCTCCTACAATGAGCAGTTCTTC. It is translated as CASSLAVSGRSYNEQFF. The rearrangement links TRBV7-2 to TRBJ2-1; 7 nucleotides align to TRBD2. Germline V gene sequence: CDR1 SGHTA, CDR2 FQGNSA. This CDR3 spans 17 amino acids. V lost 0 bases to trimming and J lost 0 bases; unmatched junction nucleotides: 5.

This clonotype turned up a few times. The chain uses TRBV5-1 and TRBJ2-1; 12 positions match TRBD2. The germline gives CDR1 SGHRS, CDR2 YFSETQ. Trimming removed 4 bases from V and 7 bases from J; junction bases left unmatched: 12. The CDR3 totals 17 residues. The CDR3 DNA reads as TGCGCCAGCAGCCTCTCTAGCGGGAGGGGATTCCCGAATGAGCAGTTCTTC. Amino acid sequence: CASSLSSGRGFPNEQFF.

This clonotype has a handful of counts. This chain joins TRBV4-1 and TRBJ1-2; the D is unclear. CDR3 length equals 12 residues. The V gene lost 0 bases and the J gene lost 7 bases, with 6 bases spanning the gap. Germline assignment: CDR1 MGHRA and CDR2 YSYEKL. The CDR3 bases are TGCGCCAGCAGCCAAGAACGGCGTGGCTACACCTTC. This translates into CASSQERRGYTF.

The CDR3 is CASSVDGVFNEQFF. DNA of the CDR3: TGTGCCAGCAGCGTAGACGGGGTGTTCAATGAGCAGTTCTTC. The rearrangement links TRBV9 to TRBJ2-1; a weak D match, TRBD2 (5 bases). CDR3 length: 14 residues. V lost 0 bases and J lost 6, with 10 bases in between. Germline V CDR1 and CDR2: SGDLS, YYNGEE.

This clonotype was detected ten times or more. CDR3 sequence reads: CSVEVTGLGKLFF. The CDR3 DNA reads as TGCAGCGTTGAAGTCACAGGGTTGGGGAAACTGTTTTTT. The chain employs TRBV29-1 and TRBJ1-4; D perhaps matches TRBD1 (6 bases). The CDR3 is 13 amino acids. Germline CDR1 SQVTM, CDR2 ANQGSEA. The germline V and J ends were trimmed by 1 base and 11 bases, with 14 bases remaining between them.

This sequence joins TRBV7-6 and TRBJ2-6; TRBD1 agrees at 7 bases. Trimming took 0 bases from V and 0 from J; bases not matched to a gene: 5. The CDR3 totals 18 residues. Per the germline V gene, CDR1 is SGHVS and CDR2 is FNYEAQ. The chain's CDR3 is CASSLAPGQYSGANVLTF. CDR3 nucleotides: TGTGCCAGCAGCTTAGCGCCGGGACAGTACTCTGGGGCCAACGTCCTGACTTTC.

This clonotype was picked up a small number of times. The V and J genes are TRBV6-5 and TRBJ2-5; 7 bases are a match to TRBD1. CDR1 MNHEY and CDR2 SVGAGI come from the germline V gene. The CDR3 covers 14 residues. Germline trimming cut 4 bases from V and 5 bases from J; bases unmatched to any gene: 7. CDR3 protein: CASSFDRVYETQYF. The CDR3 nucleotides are TGTGCCAGCAGTTTCGACAGGGTGTACGAGACCCAGTACTTC.

The DNA of the CDR3 is TGTGCCCTCAGTTTAGGTTTGCTGACAGGGGTGTCCAAAAACATTCAGTACTTC. This sequence encodes CALSLGLLTGVSKNIQYF. The J gene is TRBJ2-4, the V gene TRBV12-3 or TRBV12-4; 8 nucleotides line up with TRBD1. CDR3 length: 18 amino acids. V lost 11 bases, J lost 2 bases, and 20 bases stayed unmatched.

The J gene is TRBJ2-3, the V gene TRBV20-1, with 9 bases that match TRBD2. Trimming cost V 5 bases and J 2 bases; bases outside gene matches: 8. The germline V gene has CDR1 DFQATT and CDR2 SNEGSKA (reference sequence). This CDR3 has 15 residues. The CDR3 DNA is TGCAGTGCTCGAGGTAGCGGGGGATCCACAGATACGCAGTATTTT. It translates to CSARGSGGSTDTQYF.

The CDR3 here is CASSLGGAAPQRTQYF. For the CDR3, the DNA is TGTGCCAGCAGTTTAGGGGGGGCGGCACCTCAGAGGACCCAGTACTTC. The V gene is TRBV28, the J gene TRBJ2-5, with a possible D match to TRBD2 (7 bases). The germline CDR1 and CDR2 sequences are MDHEN and SYDVKM. This CDR3 comprises 16 residues. The V gene lost 2 bases and the J gene lost 7 bases, with 20 bases spanning the gap. The whole variable domain, filled in from reference TRBV28 and TRBJ2-5, reads DVKVTQSSRYLVKRTGEKVFLECVQDMDHENMFWYRQDPGLGLRLIYFSYDVKMKEKGDIPEGYSVSREKKERFSLILESASTNQTSMYLCASSLGGAAPQRTQYFGPGTRLLVL.

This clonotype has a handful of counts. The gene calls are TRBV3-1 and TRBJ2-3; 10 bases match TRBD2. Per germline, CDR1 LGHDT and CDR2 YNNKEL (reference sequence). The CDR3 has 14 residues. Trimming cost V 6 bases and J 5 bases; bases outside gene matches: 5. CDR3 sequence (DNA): TGTGCCAGCAGGATAGCGGGGGGTAAAGATACGCAGTATTTT. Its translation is CASRIAGGKDTQYF.

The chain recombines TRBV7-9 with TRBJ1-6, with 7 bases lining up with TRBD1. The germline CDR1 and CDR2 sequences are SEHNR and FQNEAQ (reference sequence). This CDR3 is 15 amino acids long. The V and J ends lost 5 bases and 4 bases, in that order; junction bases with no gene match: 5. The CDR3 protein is CASSPRTGYNSPLHF. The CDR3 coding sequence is TGTGCCAGCAGCCCCCGGACAGGTTATAATTCACCCCTCCACTTT.

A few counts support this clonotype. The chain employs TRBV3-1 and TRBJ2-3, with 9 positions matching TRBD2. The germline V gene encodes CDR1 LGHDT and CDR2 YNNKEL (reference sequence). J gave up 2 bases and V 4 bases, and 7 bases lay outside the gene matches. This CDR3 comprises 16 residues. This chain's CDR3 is CASSLSGRIATDTQYF. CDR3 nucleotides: TGTGCCAGCAGCCTCAGCGGGAGGATTGCCACAGATACGCAGTATTTT.

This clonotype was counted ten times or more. The DNA of the CDR3 is TGTGCCAGCAGCCCGAAGGGGGGACTAGCGGAACTCTACGAGCAGTACTTC. It codes for CASSPKGGLAELYEQYF. The chain employs TRBV7-9 and TRBJ2-7; TRBD2 aligns across 11 bases. The CDR3 is 17 amino acids. Germline-derived CDR1 and CDR2 are SEHNR and FQNEAQ (reference sequence). J was trimmed by 3 bases and V by 5 bases; bases with no gene match: 12.

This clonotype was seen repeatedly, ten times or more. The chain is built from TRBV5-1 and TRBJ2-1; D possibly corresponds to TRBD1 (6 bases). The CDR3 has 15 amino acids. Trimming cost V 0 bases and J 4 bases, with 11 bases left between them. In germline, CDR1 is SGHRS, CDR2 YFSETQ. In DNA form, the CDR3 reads TGCGCCAGCAGCTTGGCCTTGACAGGATACAATGAGCAGTTCTTC. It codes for CASSLALTGYNEQFF.

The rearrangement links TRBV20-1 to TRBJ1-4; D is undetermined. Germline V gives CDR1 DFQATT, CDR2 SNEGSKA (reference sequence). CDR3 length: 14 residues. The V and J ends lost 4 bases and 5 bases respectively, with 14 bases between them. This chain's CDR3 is CSATAGRKNEKLFF. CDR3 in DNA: TGCAGTGCTACCGCCGGACGGAAGAATGAAAAACTGTTTTTT.

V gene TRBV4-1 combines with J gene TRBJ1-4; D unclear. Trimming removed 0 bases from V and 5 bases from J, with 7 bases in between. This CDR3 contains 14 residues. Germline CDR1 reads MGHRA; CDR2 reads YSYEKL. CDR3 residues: CASSQDGPNEKLFF. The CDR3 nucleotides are TGCGCCAGCAGCCAAGACGGACCGAATGAAAAACTGTTTTTT.